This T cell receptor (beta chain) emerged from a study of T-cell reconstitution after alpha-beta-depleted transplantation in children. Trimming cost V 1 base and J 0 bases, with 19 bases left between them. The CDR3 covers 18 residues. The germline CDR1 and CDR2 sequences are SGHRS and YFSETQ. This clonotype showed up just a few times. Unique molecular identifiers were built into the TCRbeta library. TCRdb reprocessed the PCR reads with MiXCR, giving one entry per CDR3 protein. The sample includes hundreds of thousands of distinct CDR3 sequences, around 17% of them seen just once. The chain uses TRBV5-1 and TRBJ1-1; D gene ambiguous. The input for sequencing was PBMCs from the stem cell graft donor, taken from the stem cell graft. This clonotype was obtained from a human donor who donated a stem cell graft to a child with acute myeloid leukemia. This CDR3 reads CASSLKEFTDTMNTEAFF. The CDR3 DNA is TGCGCCAGCAGCTTGAAAGAGTTTACCGACACTATGAACACTGAAGCTTTCTTT.